This TCR beta chain was observed in a study of monozygotic twins with inflammatory bowel disease. The CDR3 length is 14 residues. The germline CDR1 and CDR2 sequences are MNHNS and SASEGT. Per donor, 2 to 2.5 ml of blood was collected and frozen. There were eight separate reactions per sample in which cDNA was made. One entry per CDR3 protein, without DNA, is what TCRdb gives after re-calling the 5' RACE reads. This sample's clone table lists just over 300,000 distinct CDR3 sequences. The chain carries TRBV6-1 and TRBJ2-1; the D call from TCRdb, TRBD2, cannot be confirmed without DNA. The material sequenced was blood. The sequence was collected from a human donor with ulcerative colitis or Crohn's disease, or a healthy co-twin of an affected twin (not recorded which). This CDR3 reads CASSESRGPHEQFF.